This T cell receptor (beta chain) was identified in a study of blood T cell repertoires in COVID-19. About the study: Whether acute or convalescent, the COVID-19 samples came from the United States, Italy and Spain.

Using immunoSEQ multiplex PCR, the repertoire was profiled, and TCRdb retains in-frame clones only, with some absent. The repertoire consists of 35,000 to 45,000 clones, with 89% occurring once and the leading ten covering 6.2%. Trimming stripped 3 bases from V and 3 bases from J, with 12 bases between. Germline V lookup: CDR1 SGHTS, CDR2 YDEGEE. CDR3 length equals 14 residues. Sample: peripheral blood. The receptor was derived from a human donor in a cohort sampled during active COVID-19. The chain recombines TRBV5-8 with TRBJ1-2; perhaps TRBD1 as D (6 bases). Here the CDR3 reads CASSSRTVDYGYTF. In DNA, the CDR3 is TGTGCCAGCAGCTCCAGGACAGTCGACTATGGCTACACCTTC.